Reported below is one T cell receptor (beta chain). These data come from a study of control samples from healthy donors and cancer patients. Profiled with immunoSEQ multiplex PCR; TCRdb holds only in-frame clones, not every one. The sample yields around 190,000 clones, almost 90% seen once. Trimming stripped 5 bases from V and 3 bases from J, with 4 bases between. The CDR3 runs to 10 residues. CDR1 and CDR2 (germline): DFQATT, SNEGSKA (reference sequence). The chain uses TRBV20-1 and TRBJ1-1; D not resolved. The source material was blood. This TCR derives from a woman in her forties or fifties in good health. The CDR3 spells CSADDTEAFF. CDR3 nucleotides: TGCAGTGCTGATGACACTGAAGCTTTCTTT.